Sequencing of this T cell receptor beta chain was carried out in a study of shared clonotypes between healthy human individuals. The CDR3 sequence is 14 residues long. Between the trimmed V and J ends, which lost 2 bases and 1 base, there was a span of 8 bases. From germline, CDR1 is MNHEY and CDR2 SVGAGI. On sorted subsets, replicate PCRs used roughly 220 ng DNA, or 25,000 to 35,000 T cell genomes. Libraries were prepared by immunoSEQ multiplex PCR; TCRdb keeps only in-frame clonotypes and omits some of them. This table holds roughly 700,000 clones, roughly 70% found once. On this clone itself: Its specificity is unknown.

Study results and limitations: Rarefaction revealed incomplete sorted-subset sequencing despite large depth.

The chain has TRBV6-5 and TRBJ1-1; TRBD1 might be the D (5 bases). The receptor comes from a woman in her thirties in good health. Sample: memory CD4+ T cells sorted from blood. Subset denoted: CD45RA-negative fraction. Here the CDR3 DNA reads TGTGCCAGCAGTTACGGGGGATGGAACACTGAAGCTTTCTTT. Translated, it gives CASSYGGWNTEAFF.